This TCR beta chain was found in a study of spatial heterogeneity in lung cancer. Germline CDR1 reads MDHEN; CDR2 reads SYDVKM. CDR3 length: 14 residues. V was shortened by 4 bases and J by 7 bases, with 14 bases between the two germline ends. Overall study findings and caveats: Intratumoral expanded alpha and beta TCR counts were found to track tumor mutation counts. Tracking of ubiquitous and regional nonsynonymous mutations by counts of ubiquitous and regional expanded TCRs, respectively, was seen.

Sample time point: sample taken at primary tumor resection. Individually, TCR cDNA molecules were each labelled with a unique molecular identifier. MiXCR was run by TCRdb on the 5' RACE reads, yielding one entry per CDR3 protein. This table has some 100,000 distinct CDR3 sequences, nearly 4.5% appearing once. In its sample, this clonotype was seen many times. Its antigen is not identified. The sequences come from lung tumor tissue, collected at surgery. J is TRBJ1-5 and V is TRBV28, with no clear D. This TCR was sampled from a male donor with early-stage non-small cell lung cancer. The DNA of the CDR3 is TGTGCCAGCAGTTACTACGGGGAGACGCAGCCCCAGCATTTT. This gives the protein CASSYYGETQPQHF.